One sample yielded the 16 T cell receptor beta chains listed below, sequenced in a study of post-analysis software for immune sequencing data. Study-wide results and caveats: Roughly five TRBV segments appeared more often in patients than in controls, and TRBV5-6, TRBV5-1 and TRBV20-1 were among these.

Which antigens these TCRs recognize remains unknown. Each TCR beta cDNA library carried unique molecular identifiers. MiXCR was run by TCRdb on the PCR reads, yielding one entry per CDR3 protein. Of about 540,000 distinct CDR3 sequences listed, about a third are singletons. Sequences were obtained from blood. Receptors originate from a girl younger than 18 with multiple sclerosis.

At least ten counts were recorded for this clonotype. The genes are TRBV12-3 or TRBV12-4 and TRBJ1-2, with a weak D call TRBD1 (6 bases). This CDR3 has 13 amino acids. The V end lost 6 bases, the J end lost 6 bases, and 14 bases lay between the germline ends. The CDR3 loop reads CASRFTGIDGYTF. CDR3 in DNA: TGTGCCAGCAGATTCACAGGGATCGATGGCTACACCTTC.

This chain uses TRBV5-6 with TRBJ2-3, with TRBD2 matching 9 bases. V trimming: 0 bases; J trimming: 2 bases; junction bases outside the gene matches: 7. This CDR3 is 17 amino acids long. Germline CDR1 SGHDT, CDR2 YYEEEE. Here the CDR3 DNA reads TGTGCCAGCAGCTTGGGTCGGAGCGGGGGGTACACAGATACGCAGTATTTT. Translated: CASSLGRSGGYTDTQYF.

The table lists this clonotype with a count of one. V gene TRBV18 combines with J gene TRBJ1-1; D is unresolved. Germline assignment: CDR1 KGHSH and CDR2 LQKENI. The CDR3 extends over 13 amino acids. V shed 4 bases and J shed 3 bases, with 9 bases lying between them. CDR3 in amino acids: CASSLLQDTEAFF. The CDR3, as DNA: TGTGCCAGCTCACTTCTGCAGGACACTGAAGCTTTCTTT.

This clonotype is a singleton in its sample. J is TRBJ2-5 and V is TRBV6-6; D ambiguous. The end of the DNA fits TRBJ2-7 better, so the J call may be wrong. CDR1 and CDR2 (germline): MNHNY, SVGAGI (reference sequence). CDR3 length equals 11 residues. CDR3 nucleotides: TGTGCCAGCAGTTACGGCCACGAGCAGTACTTC. As protein: CASSYGHEQYF.

The chain uses TRBV7-3 and TRBJ2-2, with TRBD1 matching over 9 bases. CDR3 length equals 16 residues. Germline V gene sequence: CDR1 SGHTA, CDR2 FQGTGA. V trimming: 5 bases; J trimming: 0 bases; junction bases outside the gene matches: 4. The CDR3 DNA reads as TGTGCCAGCAGCCCAACAGGGGGCGCGAACACCGGGGAGCTGTTTTTT. Its translation: CASSPTGGANTGELFF.

Concerning this clonotype itself: The junction differs from germline at one of its ends, possibly a read error. V usage is TRBV20-1 and J usage is TRBJ2-5, with D possibly being TRBD2 (6 bases). Germline V gene sequence: CDR1 DFQATT, CDR2 SNEGSKA (reference sequence). The CDR3 is 13 residues long. The CDR3 DNA reads as TGCAGTGCTAGACGGGGGTGGGAAGAGGCCCAGTACTTC. Residues: CSARRGWEEAQYF.

This clonotype turned up a few times. The rearrangement uses TRBV6-5 and TRBJ1-2; the D gene is possibly TRBD1 (6 bases). Germline values: CDR1 MNHEY, CDR2 SVGAGI. Trimming removed 5 bases at V and 6 bases at J, with 13 bases between. The CDR3 covers 13 residues. Here the CDR3 DNA reads TGTGCCAGCAGTCCACAGGGAGGGAATGGCTACACCTTC. It codes for CASSPQGGNGYTF.

The V gene is TRBV3-1, the J gene TRBJ2-7; D gene ambiguous. The CDR3 runs 12 residues. Trimming left V 4 bases short and J 9 bases short, with 13 bases between. Germline V CDR1 and CDR2: LGHDT, YNNKEL (reference sequence). The DNA of the CDR3 is TGTGCCAGCAGCCTCGACCCAGGCAGGCAGTACTTC. Its protein is CASSLDPGRQYF.

This clonotype has a handful of counts. This chain uses TRBV10-3 with TRBJ2-1, with no clear D. Between the trimmed V and J ends, which lost 0 bases and 1 base, there was a span of 19 bases. CDR3 length equals 19 residues. The V gene's germline CDR1 is ENHRY and CDR2 SYGVKD. The DNA of the CDR3 is TGTGCCATCAGTGAGTCGAAGGTTGCTGAACTCACGTCCTACAATGAGCAGTTCTTC. This translates into CAISESKVAELTSYNEQFF.

This clonotype was seen a handful of times. This chain links TRBV6-5 with TRBJ2-7; TRBD2 aligns across 10 bases. The trim removed 9 bases at V and 2 bases at J, leaving 7 bases unmatched. Per the germline V gene, CDR1 is MNHEY and CDR2 is SVGAGI. This CDR3 region has 14 residues. In DNA form, the CDR3 reads TGTGCCAGGCGACTAGCGGGCCAAACCTACGAGCAGTACTTC. This codes for CARRLAGQTYEQYF.

The CDR3 nucleotides read TGTGCCAGCAGCCAAGATGAAAACCGACAGGGAATCTACAATGAGCAGTTCTTC. Its protein product is CASSQDENRQGIYNEQFF. This chain links TRBV14 with TRBJ2-1; TRBD1 matches 7 bases. This CDR3 region has 18 residues. V lost 0 bases to trimming and J lost 3 bases; unmatched junction nucleotides: 11. Per germline, CDR1 SGHDN and CDR2 FVKESK.

The CDR3 region is CASSLRRETDDGYTF. The CDR3 nucleotides read TGTGCCAGCAGCCTCCGCAGGGAGACCGACGATGGCTACACCTTC. The rearrangement uses TRBV2 and TRBJ1-2, with D maybe TRBD1 (5 bases). V lost 6 bases to trimming and J lost 6 bases, with 20 bases between them. CDR1 is SNHLY and CDR2 is FYNNEI in the germline V gene. The CDR3 has 15 amino acids.

This clonotype was observed a few times. The V call is TRBV5-5, the J call TRBJ2-7; D tentatively fits TRBD1 or TRBD2 (5 bases each). Trimming took off 4 bases at V and 0 bases at J, with 14 bases between the two ends. The CDR3 extends over 15 amino acids. Germline CDR1 SGHKS, CDR2 YYEKEE (reference sequence). CDR3 sequence: CASSLSGRISYEQYF. CDR3 nucleotides: TGTGCCAGCAGCCTCTCGGGACGGATCTCCTACGAGCAGTACTTC.

The rearrangement links TRBV29-1 to TRBJ1-2, with D maybe TRBD1 (5 bases). The germline gives CDR1 SQVTM, CDR2 ANQGSEA. The length of the CDR3 is 13 residues. Trimming left V 5 bases short and J 2 bases short, with 12 bases between. Here the CDR3 reads CSVPSPGNYGYTF. The CDR3, as DNA: TGCAGCGTTCCTTCCCCAGGGAACTATGGCTACACCTTC.

The chain uses TRBV6-6 and TRBJ1-6; weak D call: TRBD1 (5 bases). Germline lookup yields CDR1 MNHNY and CDR2 SVGAGI (reference sequence). This CDR3 contains 14 residues. V was clipped by 3 bases and J by 10 bases, with 13 bases between them. The CDR3 nucleotides read TGTGCCAGCAGTTATTTGGGGGGTCAGTCACCCCTCCACTTT. This encodes CASSYLGGQSPLHF.

This chain uses TRBV20-1 with TRBJ2-2; no clear D. V was clipped by 5 bases and J by 2 bases, with 9 bases between them. Germline V gives CDR1 DFQATT, CDR2 SNEGSKA (reference sequence). The CDR3 length is 13 residues. DNA for the CDR3: TGCAGTGCTCCGCAACTTAACACCGGGGAGCTGTTTTTT. This codes for CSAPQLNTGELFF.